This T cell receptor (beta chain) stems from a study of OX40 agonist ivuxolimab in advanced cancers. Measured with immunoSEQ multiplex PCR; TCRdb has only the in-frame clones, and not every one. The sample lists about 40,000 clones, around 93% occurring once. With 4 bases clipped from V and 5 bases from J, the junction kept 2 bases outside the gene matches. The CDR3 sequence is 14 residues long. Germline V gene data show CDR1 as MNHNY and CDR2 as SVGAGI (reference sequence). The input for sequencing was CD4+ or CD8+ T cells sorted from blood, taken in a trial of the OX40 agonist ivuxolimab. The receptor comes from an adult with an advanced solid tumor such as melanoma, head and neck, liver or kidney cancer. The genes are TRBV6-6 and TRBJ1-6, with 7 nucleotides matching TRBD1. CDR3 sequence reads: CASSWDRDNSPLHF. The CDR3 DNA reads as TGTGCCAGCAGTTGGGACAGAGATAATTCACCCCTCCACTTT.